The 14 T cell receptor beta chains below were found in one sample sequenced in a study of spatial heterogeneity in lung cancer. TCRdb reanalysed the 5' RACE reads using MiXCR and keeps one entry per CDR3 protein. The sample records about 36,000 distinct CDR3 sequences, roughly 8% being singletons. Time point given: blood at routine non-recurrence follow-up after resection. The source was PBMCs, collected at follow-up. The origin of the receptors is a male donor with early-stage non-small cell lung cancer.

There are many counts of this clonotype. The chain's CDR3 is CASSLVDSPSYEQYF. The CDR3 coding sequence is TGTGCCAGCAGCTTAGTTGACTCCCCCTCCTACGAGCAGTACTTC. This chain joins TRBV7-8 and TRBJ2-7; D gene ambiguous. CDR3 length equals 15 residues. V was clipped by 1 base and J by 0 bases, with 10 bases between them. Germline loops: CDR1 SGHVS, CDR2 FQNEAQ.

The rearrangement links TRBV13 to TRBJ1-1; TRBD1 is a possible D gene (5 bases). The CDR3 totals 15 residues. The ends were cut back, 4 bases at V and 4 bases at J, with 16 bases in the middle. Germline CDR1 is PRHDT and CDR2 is FYEKMQ (reference sequence). In nucleotides, the CDR3 is TGTGCCAGCAGCTCCTACCCCGGGGGGTCCACTGAAGCTTTCTTT. Protein product: CASSSYPGGSTEAFF.

On this clonotype: Just one base apart from a much larger clone, this may be a read error. This sequence joins TRBV29-1 and TRBJ1-2; D not certain. CDR1 and CDR2 from the germline V gene are SQVTM and ANQGSEA. V gave up 4 bases and J gave up 6 bases, with 18 bases separating them. The CDR3 is 14 residues long. The CDR3 nucleotides read TGCAGCGTTGCCATGAGGGTCGAAACCGATGGCTACACCTTC. It yields the protein CSVAMRVETDGYTF.

Regarding this clonotype: Just one base apart from a much larger clone, this may be a read error. The conserved phenylalanine or tryptophan is not found at the CDR3 terminus, so this likely reflects a read error. The rearrangement uses TRBV20-1 and TRBJ1-2; D gene ambiguous. The CDR3 sequence is 12 residues long. CDR1 and CDR2 (germline): DFQATT, SNEGSKA (reference sequence). With 4 bases removed from V and 6 bases from J, the gap between germline ends came to 12 bases. As DNA, the CDR3 is TGCAGTGCTACCCTCCCCCAGGATGGCTACACCTTG. Residues: CSATLPQDGYTL.

This clonotype was counted many times. The chain couples TRBV20-1 to TRBJ1-2, with unresolved D. CDR3 length: 12 residues. Trimming removed 0 bases from V and 4 bases from J, with 6 bases in between. CDR1 DFQATT and CDR2 SNEGSKA come from the germline V gene (reference sequence). Here the CDR3 reads CSARDDLYGYTF. In DNA, the CDR3 is TGCAGTGCTAGAGATGACCTCTATGGCTACACCTTC.

This clonotype was observed many times. This chain links TRBV5-6 with TRBJ1-2; 8 bases map to TRBD1. Trimming took 4 bases from V and 0 from J; bases not matched to a gene: 5. Germline V gene lookup returns CDR1 SGHDT and CDR2 YYEEEE. The CDR3 has 15 amino acids. DNA for the CDR3: TGTGCCAGCAGCATCGACAGGGGAGCTAACTATGGCTACACCTTC. It yields the protein CASSIDRGANYGYTF.

This clonotype is labeled medium-sized. This chain uses TRBV2 with TRBJ1-4; D gene unclear. From germline, CDR1 is SNHLY and CDR2 FYNNEI. The CDR3 runs 13 residues. Trimming cost V 7 bases and J 8 bases, with 14 bases left between them. The CDR3: CASTSTSSEKLFF. In DNA form, the CDR3 reads TGTGCCAGCACATCTACTAGTAGCGAAAAACTGTTTTTT.

A few counts support this clonotype. This chain uses TRBV5-6 with TRBJ2-1; no clear D gene. The CDR3 has 12 amino acids. Germline CDR1 is SGHDT and CDR2 is YYEEEE. The V end lost 2 bases, the J end lost 4 bases, and 4 bases lay between the germline ends. This chain's CDR3 is CASSFGYNEQFF. The CDR3 DNA is TGTGCCAGCAGCTTCGGGTACAATGAGCAGTTCTTC.

This clonotype was seen ten or more times. This chain joins TRBV12-3 or TRBV12-4 and TRBJ2-7; maybe TRBD1 (6 bases). V shed 0 bases and J shed 6 bases, with 12 bases lying between them. The CDR3 contains 14 residues. CDR3 coding DNA: TGTGCCAGCAGTTTAGCCCCCACAGGGAGCGAGCAGTACTTC. Residues: CASSLAPTGSEQYF.

This clonotype was recorded many times. This CDR3 reads CASSWRGGSNIQYF. The CDR3 DNA reads as TGTGCCAGCAGTTGGCGGGGGGGCAGTAACATTCAGTACTTC. The rearrangement uses TRBV6-6 and TRBJ2-4; 9 nucleotides align to TRBD2. Germline V gives CDR1 MNHNY, CDR2 SVGAGI (reference sequence). The CDR3 length is 14 residues. V lost 4 bases and J lost 7; bases outside the gene matches: 5.

This clonotype has at least ten counts. This chain connects TRBV6-2 or TRBV6-3 to TRBJ1-6, with TRBD1 matching over 8 bases. J was trimmed by 7 bases and V by 6 bases; bases with no gene match: 5. The CDR3 has 14 residues. Germline V lookup: CDR1 MNHEY, CDR2 SVGEGT. The CDR3 spells CASRMGQANSPLHF. The CDR3 DNA sequence: TGTGCCAGCAGGATGGGACAGGCGAATTCACCCCTCCACTTT.

This clonotype was recorded many times. The V gene is TRBV19, the J gene TRBJ2-5; TRBD2 is a possible D gene (6 bases). The germline CDR1 and CDR2 sequences are LNHDA and SQIVND (reference sequence). V was clipped by 8 bases and J by 10 bases, with 20 bases between them. CDR3 length: 13 residues. The CDR3 reads CASATEPGVDQYF. CDR3 sequence (DNA): TGTGCCAGTGCTACGGAGCCGGGGGTCGACCAGTACTTC.

This clonotype occurred many times. The chain carries TRBV5-1 and TRBJ2-5; tentative D call: TRBD2 (5 bases). This CDR3 has 16 residues. Germline loops: CDR1 SGHRS, CDR2 YFSETQ. V was shortened by 2 bases and J by 1 base, with 15 bases between the two germline ends. The chain's CDR3 is CASSFAGAAFQETQYF. DNA of the CDR3: TGCGCCAGCAGCTTCGCCGGAGCGGCCTTCCAAGAGACCCAGTACTTC. Filled out from reference TRBV5-1 and TRBJ2-5, the complete variable domain reads KAGVTQTPRYLIKTRGQQVTLSCSPISGHRSVSWYQQTPGQGLQFLFEYFSETQRNKGNFPGRFSGRQFSNSRSEMNVSTLELGDSALYLCASSFAGAAFQETQYFGPGTRLLVL.

The sample holds many counts of this clonotype. V and J are TRBV6-5 and TRBJ1-6; 7 nucleotides line up with TRBD1. The length of the CDR3 is 16 residues. CDR1 is MNHEY, CDR2 SVGAGI, per germline. With 5 bases clipped from V and 7 bases from J, the junction kept 11 bases outside the gene matches. The CDR3 reads CASSPLTGPRNSPLHF. The CDR3 DNA reads as TGTGCCAGCAGTCCATTGACAGGGCCGAGGAATTCACCCCTCCACTTT.